This TCR beta chain was found in a study of T cell repertoires in aging, cancer and after chemotherapy (dated by TCRdb to about 2019). With regard to the full study: Six donor age groups were covered, ranging from 30 or younger up to 70 or older, and each group contained at least three individuals. TCR repertoires from healthy donor controls were recorded over periods of several months to years and showed clear clonal overlap between repeated samplings. In total, the full dataset held about 9 million TCR reads. To examine immunoaging and T cell reconstitution after chemotherapy, the study profiled TCR beta repertoires in peripheral blood from healthy donors and cancer patients. A cohort of 200 to 250 cancer patients (about 94 with hematological and 110 to 140 with solid cancers) was assembled, and about 95 healthy donors were included as a reference group. Paper-wide results and their limitations: Median generation probability increased over the chemotherapy interval in both cancer cohorts, suggesting repertoire reconstitution through rebound thymic output. The authors noted that the repertoire data do not allow conclusions about immunological memory after chemotherapy. Compared with age-matched healthy donors, untreated patients with either hematological or solid cancers had significantly lower TCR diversity in the blood along with higher clonality. In healthy donors, the decline in TCR diversity with age was mainly due to loss of richness, whereas in cancer patients loss of evenness also played a role.

For CDR1 and CDR2, the germline V gene lists SQVTM and ANQGSEA. From the cysteine through the phenylalanine, the CDR3 covers 12 amino acids. The sequence is cut down to CDR3 DNA, 36 bases in frame from base 1. V and J lose 3 bases and 6 bases, and a span of 8 bases separates them. TCR beta rearrangements were amplified from genomic DNA isolated from peripheral blood, not from sorted cells or RNA. Rearranged TRB sequences spanning V, D and J segments were amplified in a multiplex touch-down PCR with a mixed TRB-A/B primer pool. Two consecutive PCR reactions with Phusion HS II polymerase added Illumina adapters and sample indices to the amplicons. Amplicons were gel-purified with the NucleoSpin Gel and PCR Clean-up kit, then checked with Qubit and an Agilent 2100 Bioanalyzer. Sequencing of libraries was carried out on an Illumina MiSeq in 600-cycle, single-indexed, paired-end runs. In the paper's pipeline: MiXCR versions 2.12 and 3.0.5 were used to process the TRB sequences. A clone was defined as each unique CDR3 nucleotide sequence, and only productive sequences supported by at least two reads were kept. Shannon diversity, evenness, clonality (one minus evenness), and alpha-parameterized diversity profiles from alpha 0 to 5 were included as repertoire metrics. Generation probabilities of clones in paired pre- and post-chemotherapy samples were computed with the IGoR algorithm. TCRdb reran the public reads through fastp at Q25 and MiXCR, keeping productive beta chains. When rows share a CDR3 protein, they turn into one entry using the most common DNA and genes. These V and J calls originate from TCRdb's pipeline instead of the authors' own analysis. The sample table contains more than 10,000 distinct CDR3 sequences; only one count was recorded for approximately 29% of them. 19% of the sample is held by the ten biggest clonotypes.

This clonotype is characterized as medium-sized (0.01 to 0.1%). The target of this receptor is not known. No clone much larger than this one lies a single base away; base qualities are absent. Recombination linked TRBV29-1 to TRBJ1-4; TRBD1 is a possible D gene, resting on 6 matching bases. Sequenced material: blood. The sequence was obtained from a human donor in good health. The donor label of this sample is uncertain. The DNA sequence follows: TGCAGCGTTGACGGGGGCTATGAAAAACTGTTTTTT. Translated, this gives CSVDGGYEKLFF.